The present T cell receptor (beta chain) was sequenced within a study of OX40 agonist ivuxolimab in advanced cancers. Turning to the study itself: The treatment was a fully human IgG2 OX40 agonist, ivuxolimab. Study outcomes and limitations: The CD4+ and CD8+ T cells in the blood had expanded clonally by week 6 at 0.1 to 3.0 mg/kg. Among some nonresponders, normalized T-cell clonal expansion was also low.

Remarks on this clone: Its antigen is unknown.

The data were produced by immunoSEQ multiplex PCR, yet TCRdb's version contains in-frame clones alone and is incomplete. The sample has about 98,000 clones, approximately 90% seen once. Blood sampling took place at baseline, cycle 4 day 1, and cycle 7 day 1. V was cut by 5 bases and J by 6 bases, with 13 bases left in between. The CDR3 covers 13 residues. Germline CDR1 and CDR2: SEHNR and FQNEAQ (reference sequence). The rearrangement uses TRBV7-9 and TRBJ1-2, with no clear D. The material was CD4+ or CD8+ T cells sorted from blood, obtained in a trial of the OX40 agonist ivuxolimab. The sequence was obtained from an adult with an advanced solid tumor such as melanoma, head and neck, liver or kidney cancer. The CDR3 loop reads CASSPRSGDGYTF. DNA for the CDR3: TGTGCCAGCAGCCCTCGGAGTGGGGATGGCTACACCTTC. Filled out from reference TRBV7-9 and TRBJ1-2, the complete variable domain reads DTGVSQNPRHKITKRGQNVTFRCDPISEHNRLYWYRQTLGQGPEFLTYFQNEAQLEKSRLLSDRFSAERPKGSFSTLEIQRTEQGDSAMYLCASSPRSGDGYTFGSGTRLTVV.